The source of this T cell receptor beta chain is a study of spatial heterogeneity in lung cancer. Every TCR cDNA molecule bore a unique molecular identifier. TCRdb re-called the 5' RACE reads through MiXCR, storing one row per CDR3 protein. The data show over 50,000 distinct CDR3 sequences, with nearly 6.5% seen just once and 14% to 15% held by the top ten. This clonotype has a count of ten or more. Time point defined: sample taken at primary tumor resection. There were around 72 donors, all of them untreated patients with early-stage non-small cell lung cancer. Whole RNA, which was extracted from tumor, nontumor lung tissue or frozen PBMC, was sequenced without any cell sorting. Specimen: PBMCs, collected at surgery. The receptor was derived from a female donor with early-stage non-small cell lung cancer.

CDR3 nucleotide sequence: TGTGCCAGTAGTATGCAGGACGTAAACATTCAGTACTTC. It is translated as CASSMQDVNIQYF. The V and J genes are TRBV19 and TRBJ2-4; D not certain. The length of the CDR3 is 13 residues. In germline, CDR1 is LNHDA, CDR2 SQIVND (reference sequence). Trimming stripped 3 bases from V and 6 bases from J, with 9 bases between. Looking up the rest from reference TRBV19 and TRBJ2-4 gives the full variable domain: DGGITQSPKYLFRKEGQNVTLSCEQNLNHDAMYWYRQDPGQGLRLIYYSQIVNDFQKGDIAEGYSVSREKKESFPLTVTSAQKNPTAFYLCASSMQDVNIQYFGAGTRLSVL.